This T cell receptor (beta chain) was retrieved from a study of blood T cell repertoires in COVID-19 (dated by TCRdb to the early 2020s). Regarding the complete study: The collaborator samples originated in the United States, Italy and Spain and spanned the acute and convalescent phases of COVID-19. The material from the prospective study consisted of cDNA or gDNA derived from T cells, B-cell-depleted T cells, or PBMCs. Deeply sampled blood TCRbeta repertoires from subjects exposed to, actively infected with, or recovered from COVID-19 were included in the dataset. A freely available public database, intended as a resource for researchers studying the immune response to SARS-CoV-2, is where the repertoires were released. The samples were drawn from two sources: the first 160 participants of the ongoing ImmuneRACE study, and 950 to 1,500 subjects contributed by 6 global collaborators. A de-identified subject ID, COVID-19 status, age in years and sex were almost always included in the sample metadata. HLA class I and class II types, where available, came from metadata supplied by the sample provider rather than from assay-based typing. Results and caveats for the whole study, not just this receptor: The quantity of clinical and demographic metadata differed by source and by participant and was supplied without curation.

TCRbeta CDR3 regions were amplified from genomic DNA using the immunoSEQ Assay, a bias-controlled multiplex PCR. The study's own analysis went as follows. Nucleated cell counts per sample were estimated from amplification of reference gene primers within the assay. Sequence reads were collapsed and filtered to measure the absolute abundance of every unique TCRbeta CDR3 rearrangement. Productive Simpson clonality was computed per sample as the square root of Simpson's diversity index over productive rearrangements. TCRdb holds this immuneACCESS table with in-frame rearrangements only. Some clones are missing; in checked studies, unresolved V genes explain under half, and the rest has no known cause. V and J calls plus clone size are reproduced from that table; the DNA served to infer D and trimming. Within this sample are under 200,000 clones, with roughly 90% of them counted one time only. Clones ranked in the top ten supply approximately 1.5% of the sample.

Collaborating institutions collected whole blood in K2EDTA tubes following their own protocols. For TCRbeta analysis, collaborators shipped samples as frozen whole blood, isolated PBMCs, or DNA extracted from either of those sample types. A note on this clone: There is no known antigen for this receptor. No much larger clone exists at a distance of one base, and base qualities are not known.

The receptor's source is a young man with active or convalescent COVID-19. Sequenced sample: peripheral blood.

The DNA is as follows: TGTGCCAGCAGTGACGGAGACAGCTCCTACGAGCAGTACTTC. It codes for CASSDGDSSYEQYF. This chain is built from TRBV6-1 and TRBJ2-7; the D region possibly corresponds to TRBD1 (5 bases align). CDR1 and CDR2, per the germline V gene, are MNHNS and SASEGT. V gives up 3 bases and J gives up 0 bases, and the segment between their germline ends measures 9 bases. Counted from cysteine to phenylalanine, this CDR3 has 14 amino acids. Only CDR3 DNA remains: 42 bases, in frame from the first base.